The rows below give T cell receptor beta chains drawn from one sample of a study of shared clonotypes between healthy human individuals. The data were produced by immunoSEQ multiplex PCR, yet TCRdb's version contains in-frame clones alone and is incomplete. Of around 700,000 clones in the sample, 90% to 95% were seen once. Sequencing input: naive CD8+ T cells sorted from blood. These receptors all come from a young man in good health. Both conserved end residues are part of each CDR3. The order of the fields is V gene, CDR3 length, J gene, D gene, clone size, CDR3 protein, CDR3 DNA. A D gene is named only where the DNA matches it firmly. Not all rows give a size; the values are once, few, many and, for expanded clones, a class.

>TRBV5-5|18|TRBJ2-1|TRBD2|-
CASSLRPSGRRPMGEQFF
TGTGCCAGCAGCTTGCGGCCTAGCGGGAGGCGGCCTATGGGGGAGCAGTTCTTC
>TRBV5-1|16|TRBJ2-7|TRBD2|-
CASSLTQLAGNYEQYF
TGCGCCAGCAGCTTGACCCAGCTAGCGGGAAACTACGAGCAGTACTTC
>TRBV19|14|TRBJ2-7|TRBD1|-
CASSSGQGFYEQYF
TGTGCCAGTAGCTCGGGACAGGGATTCTACGAGCAGTACTTC
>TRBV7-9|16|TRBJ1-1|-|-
CASSLAQTPGDTEAFF
TGTGCCAGCAGCTTAGCCCAAACCCCAGGGGACACTGAAGCTTTCTTT
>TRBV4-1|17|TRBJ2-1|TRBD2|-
CASSQRSAGDSYNEQFF
TGCGCCAGCAGCCAAAGGTCGGCGGGGGACTCCTACAATGAGCAGTTCTTC
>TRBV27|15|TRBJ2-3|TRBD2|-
CASKRGGASTDTQYF
TGTGCCAGCAAGCGGGGGGGGGCGAGCACAGATACGCAGTATTTT
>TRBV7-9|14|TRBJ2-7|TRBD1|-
CASSLSGQGYEQYF
TGTGCCAGCAGCTTGTCGGGACAGGGCTACGAGCAGTACTTC
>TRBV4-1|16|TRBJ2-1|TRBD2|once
CASSQDVGRGAREQFF
TGCGCCAGCAGCCAAGACGTCGGGAGGGGCGCCCGTGAGCAGTTCTTC
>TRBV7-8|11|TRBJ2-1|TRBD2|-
CASRRTREQFF
TGTGCCAGTAGACGGACTAGGGAGCAGTTCTTC
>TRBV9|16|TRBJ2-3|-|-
CASSPHPDSGTDTQYF
TGTGCCAGCAGCCCCCACCCCGACAGCGGGACAGATACGCAGTATTTT
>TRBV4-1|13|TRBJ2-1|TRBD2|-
CASSILAGGEQFF
TGCGCCAGCAGCATCCTAGCGGGAGGTGAGCAGTTCTTC
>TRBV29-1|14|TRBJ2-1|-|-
CSVELRRWYNEQFF
TGCAGCGTTGAACTGAGGCGGTGGTACAATGAGCAGTTCTTC
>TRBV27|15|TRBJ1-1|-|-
CASSYSGDANTEAFF
TGTGCCAGCTCTTACTCAGGGGATGCGAACACTGAAGCTTTCTTT
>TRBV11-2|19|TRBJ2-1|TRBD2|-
CASSLALAGGSSSYNEQFF
TGTGCCAGCAGCTTAGCCCTAGCGGGAGGTTCGAGCTCCTACAATGAGCAGTTCTTC
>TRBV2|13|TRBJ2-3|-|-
CASSEAITDTQYF
TGTGCCAGCAGTGAAGCTATCACAGATACGCAGTATTTT
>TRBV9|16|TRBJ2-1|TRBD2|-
CASSVALAAAYNEQFF
TGTGCCAGCAGCGTAGCTCTAGCGGCGGCCTACAATGAGCAGTTCTTC